This T cell receptor (beta chain) originates from a study of tumor and adjacent non-tumor tissue in lung cancer. Findings and caveats of the study: Tumor TCR diversity, when higher, was linked to shorter survival. Top 100 clones took a larger repertoire share in normal lung. Tumor tissue had significantly higher TCR diversity than normal lung.

Remarks on this clonotype: Its antigen remains unknown. A much larger clone lies a single base off, so this may be a read error.

A modified ARM-PCR protocol with three rounds of nested PCR amplified TCRbeta. One entry per CDR3 protein results from TCRdb running MiXCR on the multiplex PCR reads. The data contain 220,000 or so distinct CDR3 sequences, roughly 70% of them singletons. No cell sorting was done before RNA was extracted from the tissue. Donors were chemotherapy-naive, newly diagnosed lung cancer surgical patients in China, August–late 2014. V was pared by 7 bases and J by 1 base, with 14 bases between. Germline V gene lookup returns CDR1 DFQATT and CDR2 SNEGSKA (reference sequence). The CDR3 has 13 amino acids. This clonotype originated in a man in his fifties or sixties with non-small cell lung cancer. The sequenced material came from lung tumor tissue. The chain joins TRBV20-1 to TRBJ2-7; perhaps D is TRBD1 or TRBD2 (5 bases each). For the CDR3, the DNA is TGCAGTGGCACCGGGACGGGTTCCTACGAGCAGTACTTC. It codes for CSGTGTGSYEQYF.